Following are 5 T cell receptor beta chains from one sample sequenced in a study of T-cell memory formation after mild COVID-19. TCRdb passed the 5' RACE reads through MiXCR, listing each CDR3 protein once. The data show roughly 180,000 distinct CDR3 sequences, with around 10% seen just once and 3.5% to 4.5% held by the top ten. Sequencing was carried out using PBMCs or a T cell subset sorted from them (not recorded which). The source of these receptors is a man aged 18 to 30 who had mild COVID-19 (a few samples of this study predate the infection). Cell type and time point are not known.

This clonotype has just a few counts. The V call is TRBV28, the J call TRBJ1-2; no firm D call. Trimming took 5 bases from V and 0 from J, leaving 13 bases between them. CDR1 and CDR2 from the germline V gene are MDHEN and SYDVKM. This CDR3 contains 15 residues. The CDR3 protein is CASSPPERSNYGYTF. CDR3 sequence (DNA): TGTGCCAGCAGTCCCCCGGAGAGGTCTAACTATGGCTACACCTTC.

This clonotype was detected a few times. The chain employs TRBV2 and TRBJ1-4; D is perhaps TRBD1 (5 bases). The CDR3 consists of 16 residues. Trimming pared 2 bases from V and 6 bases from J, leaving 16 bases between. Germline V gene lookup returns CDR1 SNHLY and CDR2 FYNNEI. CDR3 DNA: TGTGCCAGCAGTGAATGGGAATGGGGGGTTTATGAAAAACTGTTTTTT. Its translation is CASSEWEWGVYEKLFF.

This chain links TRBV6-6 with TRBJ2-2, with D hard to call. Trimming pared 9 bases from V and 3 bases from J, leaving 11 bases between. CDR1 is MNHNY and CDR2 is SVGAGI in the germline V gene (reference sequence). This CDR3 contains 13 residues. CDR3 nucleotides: TGTGCCAGTATCGGGCCCTACACCGGGGAGCTGTTTTTT. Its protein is CASIGPYTGELFF.

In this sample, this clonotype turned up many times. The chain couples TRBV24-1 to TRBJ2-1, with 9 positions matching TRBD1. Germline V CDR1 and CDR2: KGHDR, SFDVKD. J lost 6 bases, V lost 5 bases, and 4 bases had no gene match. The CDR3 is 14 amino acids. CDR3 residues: CATSALTGGNEQFF. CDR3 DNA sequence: TGTGCCACCAGTGCCTTGACAGGGGGCAATGAGCAGTTCTTC.

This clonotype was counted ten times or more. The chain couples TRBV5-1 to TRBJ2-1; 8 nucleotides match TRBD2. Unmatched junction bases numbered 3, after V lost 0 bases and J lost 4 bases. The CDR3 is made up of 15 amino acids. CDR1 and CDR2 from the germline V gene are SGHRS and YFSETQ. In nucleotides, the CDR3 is TGCGCCAGCAGCTTGGGCGGGGGGCCATACAATGAGCAGTTCTTC. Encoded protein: CASSLGGGPYNEQFF.